What follows are 17 T cell receptor beta chains derived from one specimen sequenced in a study of T cells in Graves' hyperthyroidism and ophthalmopathy (dated 2019 in TCRdb). The library was built by means of multiplex PCR. The instrument given in TCRdb is Illumina HiSeq 2000. TCR beta CDR3 regions were amplified from RNA transcripts. The first round of RT-PCR for the TCR CDR3 was performed with the HTBI primer set and the Qiagen OneStep RT-PCR kit. TCRdb applied fastp at Q25 and MiXCR to the public reads, then kept only in-frame beta chains. Entries are consolidated by CDR3 protein sequence, retaining the most common genes and DNA. This sample has some 500,000 distinct CDR3 sequences in its table, and roughly a sixth of those were observed once. The top ten hold 29% of the sample. Material for sequencing was blood. Receptor source: a young woman with Graves' ophthalmopathy.

This clonotype came up many times. The chain links TRBV4-1 to TRBJ1-2; TRBD1 might be the D (6 bases). Germline V lookup: CDR1 MGHRA, CDR2 YSYEKL. Deletions cut 1 base from V and 6 bases from J, with 12 bases between. CDR3 length: 14 residues. The DNA for the CDR3 is TGCGCCAGCAGCCAAGCAGGGGTAGGGAATGGCTACACCTTC. Translating it yields CASSQAGVGNGYTF.

This clonotype was recorded at least ten times. CDR3 nucleotide sequence: TGTGCCAGCAGTCCGGGGACTAGCTCTGGTACGCAGTATTTT. Translation gives CASSPGTSSGTQYF. This chain links TRBV28 with TRBJ2-3; TRBD2 matches 9 bases. V lost 5 bases and J lost 8; bases outside the gene matches: 8. Germline CDR1 MDHEN, CDR2 SYDVKM. The CDR3 contains 14 residues. The variable domain in full, with the rest retrieved from reference TRBV28 and TRBJ2-3, is DVKVTQSSRYLVKRTGEKVFLECVQDMDHENMFWYRQDPGLGLRLIYFSYDVKMKEKGDIPEGYSVSREKKERFSLILESASTNQTSMYLCASSPGTSSGTQYFGPGTRLTVL.

The chain has TRBV25-1 and TRBJ2-1; 14 bases agree with TRBD2. V lost 4 bases and J lost 0; bases outside the gene matches: 14. The CDR3 runs 21 residues. Germline-derived CDR1 and CDR2 are MGHDK and SYGVNS. This CDR3 reads CASSGKGMRTSGRYSYNEQFF. In DNA, the CDR3 is TGTGCCAGCAGTGGTAAAGGGATGCGGACTAGCGGGAGGTACTCCTACAATGAGCAGTTCTTC.

This clonotype was seen many times. Here the CDR3 reads CASSPMWGHSYEQYF. Here the CDR3 DNA reads TGTGCCAGCAGTCCCATGTGGGGCCATTCCTACGAGCAGTACTTC. This chain connects TRBV28 to TRBJ2-7; D is possibly TRBD1 (5 bases). Germline-derived CDR1 and CDR2 are MDHEN and SYDVKM. The CDR3 extends over 15 amino acids. V lost 5 bases and J 1 base, leaving 15 bases between the germline ends.

This clonotype has at least ten counts. One end of the junction fails to match germline, which may point to a read error. The V gene is TRBV28, the J gene TRBJ2-7; no firm D call. The CDR3 is 11 amino acids. Germline CDR1 MDHEN, CDR2 SYDVKM. CDR3 coding DNA: TGTGCCAGCAGCTTATTTTACGAGCAGTACTTC. Translated: CASSLFYEQYF.

This clonotype has more than one count but fewer than ten. The genes are TRBV6-1 and TRBJ2-5; weak D call: TRBD2 (5 bases). This CDR3 has 16 residues. Germline V gene lookup returns CDR1 MNHNS and CDR2 SASEGT. Trimming left V 2 bases short and J 1 base short, with 14 bases between. CDR3 sequence: CASSETASRTQETQYF. The CDR3 DNA reads as TGTGCCAGCAGTGAAACGGCTAGCCGAACCCAAGAGACCCAGTACTTC.

The chain has TRBV28 and TRBJ2-3; D may match TRBD1 or TRBD2 (5 bases each). Looked up from germline, CDR1 is MDHEN and CDR2 is SYDVKM. Trimming removed 5 bases at V and 0 bases at J, with 15 bases between. This CDR3 has 16 amino acids. CDR3: CASSPSLWGSTDTQYF. CDR3 nucleotide sequence: TGTGCCAGCAGTCCATCCCTCTGGGGGAGCACAGATACGCAGTATTTT.

In its sample, this clonotype was seen many times. In DNA, the CDR3 is TGCAGTGCCTCAGATCCGGACGGGACGAGCTCCTACAATGAGCAGTTCTTC. Translated, it gives CSASDPDGTSSYNEQFF. The genes are TRBV20-1 and TRBJ2-1; D might be TRBD1 or TRBD2, each matching 5 bases. Trimming cost V 6 bases and J 0 bases, with 21 bases left between them. CDR3 size: 17 residues. Germline V gives CDR1 DFQATT, CDR2 SNEGSKA (reference sequence).

Only a few counts were recorded for this clonotype. The V call is TRBV6-1, the J call TRBJ1-4; possible D gene TRBD1, 5 bases. Germline V gene sequence: CDR1 MNHNS, CDR2 SASEGT. This CDR3 is built from 16 residues. Trimming pared 7 bases from V and 6 bases from J, leaving 21 bases between. The CDR3 sequence: CASTSRGARDHEKLFF. The CDR3 DNA is TGTGCCAGCACCTCAAGAGGAGCCAGGGACCATGAAAAACTGTTTTTT.

At least ten counts were recorded for this clonotype. This chain joins TRBV6-2 or TRBV6-3 and TRBJ1-1; D uncertain. V lost 6 bases, J lost 5 bases, and 16 bases lay in between. This CDR3 spans 14 amino acids. Germline CDR1 reads MNHEY; CDR2 reads SVGEGT. The CDR3 region has the DNA TGTGCCAGCAGATATGGGGTAGAGGAGACTGAAGCTTTCTTT. Protein sequence: CASRYGVEETEAFF.

This clonotype appeared many times. V and J are TRBV10-3 and TRBJ2-7; 9 nucleotides match TRBD1. The CDR3 is 16 residues long. V was pared by 4 bases and J by 6 bases, with 13 bases of the junction left unmatched. Germline-derived CDR1 and CDR2 are ENHRY and SYGVKD. CDR3 sequence reads: CAISVPGQGEFSEQYF. CDR3 in DNA: TGTGCCATCAGTGTGCCGGGACAGGGAGAGTTCTCCGAGCAGTACTTC.

In its sample, this clonotype was seen many times. V gene TRBV5-6 combines with J gene TRBJ2-3; no clear D. The germline V gene encodes CDR1 SGHDT and CDR2 YYEEEE. Trimming pared 0 bases from V and 2 bases from J, leaving 10 bases between. The CDR3 is 15 residues long. CDR3 sequence: CASSLGPQLTDTQYF. DNA of the CDR3: TGTGCCAGCAGCTTGGGCCCCCAACTCACAGATACGCAGTATTTT.

This clonotype has at least ten counts. J is TRBJ2-3 and V is TRBV28; D is ambiguous. CDR3 size: 16 residues. Germline CDR1 and CDR2: MDHEN and SYDVKM. V lost 5 bases to trimming and J lost 0 bases, with 15 bases between them. The CDR3 reads CASSLQTGQSTDTQYF. In nucleotides, the CDR3 is TGTGCCAGCAGTCTGCAAACGGGCCAGAGCACAGATACGCAGTATTTT.

This clonotype was recorded many times. V is TRBV30 and J is TRBJ2-7; D gene ambiguous. Per germline, CDR1 GTSNPN and CDR2 SVGIG (reference sequence). The CDR3 totals 11 residues. The CDR3 sequence is CSLVGGYEQYF. CDR3 sequence (DNA): TGTTCCCTCGTGGGCGGTTACGAGCAGTACTTC.

The chain carries TRBV6-1 and TRBJ1-1; unclear D gene. V lost 6 bases, J lost 2 bases, and 19 bases lay in between. This CDR3 has 16 residues. Germline V CDR1 and CDR2: MNHNS, SASEGT. In DNA, the CDR3 is TGTGCCAGCAGCCACCTGTATTTCACTGAAAACACTGAAGCTTTCTTT. This encodes CASSHLYFTENTEAFF.

The chain links TRBV19 to TRBJ2-5; D may match TRBD1 or TRBD2 (5 bases each). The CDR3 covers 14 residues. Deletions cut 4 bases from V and 0 bases from J, with 9 bases between. Germline V gives CDR1 LNHDA, CDR2 SQIVND (reference sequence). The CDR3 is CASSRVGDQETQYF. DNA of the CDR3: TGTGCCAGTAGTAGGGTGGGGGACCAAGAGACCCAGTACTTC.

This clonotype has a count of ten or more. J is TRBJ2-1 and V is TRBV7-2, with 10 bases identical to TRBD2. Per germline, CDR1 SGHTA and CDR2 FQGNSA. This CDR3 contains 12 residues. V was clipped by 5 bases and J by 15 bases; unmatched bases: 7. CDR3 protein: CASSGIAGGGFF. DNA of the CDR3: TGTGCCAGCAGCGGGATAGCGGGAGGTGGGTTCTTC. Filled out from reference TRBV7-2 and TRBJ2-1, the complete variable domain reads GAGVSQSPSNKVTEKGKDVELRCDPISGHTALYWYRQSLGQGLEFLIYFQGNSAPDKSGLPSDRFSAERTGGSVSTLTIQRTQQEDSAVYLCASSGIAGGGFFGPGTRLTVL.